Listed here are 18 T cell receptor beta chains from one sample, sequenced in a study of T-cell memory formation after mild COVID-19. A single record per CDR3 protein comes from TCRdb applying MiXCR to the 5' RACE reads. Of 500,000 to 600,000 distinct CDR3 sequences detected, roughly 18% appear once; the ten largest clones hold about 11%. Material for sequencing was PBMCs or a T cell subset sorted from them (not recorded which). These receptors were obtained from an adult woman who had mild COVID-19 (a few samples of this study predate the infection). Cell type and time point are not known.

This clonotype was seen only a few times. The CDR3 region is CASSPPGTSGRVTYNEQFF. The CDR3 region has the DNA TGTGCCAGCAGTCCACCCGGGACTAGCGGGAGGGTCACCTACAATGAGCAGTTCTTC. V and J are TRBV12-3 or TRBV12-4 and TRBJ2-1; 16 positions agree with TRBD2. V lost 5 bases and J lost 2; bases outside the gene matches: 9. The CDR3 has 19 residues.

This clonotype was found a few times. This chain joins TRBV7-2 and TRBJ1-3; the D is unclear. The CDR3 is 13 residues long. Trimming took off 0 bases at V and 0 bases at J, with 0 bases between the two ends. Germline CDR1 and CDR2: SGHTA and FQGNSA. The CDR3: CASSLASGNTIYF. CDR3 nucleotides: TGTGCCAGCAGCTTAGCCTCTGGAAACACCATATATTTT.

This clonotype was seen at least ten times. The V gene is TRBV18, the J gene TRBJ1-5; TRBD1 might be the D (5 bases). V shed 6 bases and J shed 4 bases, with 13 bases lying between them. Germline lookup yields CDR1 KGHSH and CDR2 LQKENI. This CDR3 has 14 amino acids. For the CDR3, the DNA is TGTGCCAGCTCGCCCTCGGGGGGGAATCAGCCCCAGCATTTT. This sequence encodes CASSPSGGNQPQHF. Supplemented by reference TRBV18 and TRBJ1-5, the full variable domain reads NAGVMQNPRHLVRRRGQEARLRCSPMKGHSHVYWYRQLPEEGLKFMVYLQKENIIDESGMPKERFSAEFPKEGPSILRIQQVVRGDSAAYFCASSPSGGNQPQHFGDGTRLSIL.

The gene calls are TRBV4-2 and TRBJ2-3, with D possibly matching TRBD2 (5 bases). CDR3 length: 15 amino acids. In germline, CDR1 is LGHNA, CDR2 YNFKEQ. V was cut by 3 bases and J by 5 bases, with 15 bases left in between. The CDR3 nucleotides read TGTGCCAGCAGCCAGACTGGCCTAGGAGGAGATACGCAGTATTTT. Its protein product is CASSQTGLGGDTQYF.

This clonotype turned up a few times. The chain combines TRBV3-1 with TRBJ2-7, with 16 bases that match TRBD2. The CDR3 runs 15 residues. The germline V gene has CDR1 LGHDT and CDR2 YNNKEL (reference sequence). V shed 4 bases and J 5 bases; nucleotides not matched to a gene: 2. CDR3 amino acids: CASSPGTSGRDEQYF. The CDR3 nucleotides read TGTGCCAGCAGCCCCGGGACTAGCGGGAGGGACGAGCAGTACTTC.

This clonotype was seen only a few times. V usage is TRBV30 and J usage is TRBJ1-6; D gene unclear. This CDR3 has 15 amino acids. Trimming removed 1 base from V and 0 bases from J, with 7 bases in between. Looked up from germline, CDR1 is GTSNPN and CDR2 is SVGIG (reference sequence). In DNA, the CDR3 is TGTGCCTGGAGTGGCGGCGTCTCCTATAATTCACCCCTCCACTTT. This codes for CAWSGGVSYNSPLHF. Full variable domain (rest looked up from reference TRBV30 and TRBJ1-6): SQTIHQWPATLVQPVGSPLSLECTVEGTSNPNLYWYRQAAGRGLQLLFYSVGIGQISSEVPQNLSASRPQDRQFILSSKKLLLSDSGFYLCAWSGGVSYNSPLHFGNGTRLTVT.

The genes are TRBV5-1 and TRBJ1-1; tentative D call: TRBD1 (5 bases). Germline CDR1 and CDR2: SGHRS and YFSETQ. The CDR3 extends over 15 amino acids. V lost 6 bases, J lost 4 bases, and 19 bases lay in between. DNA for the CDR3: TGCGCCAGCACCGTGGGGGGGACCCCCGGCACTGAAGCTTTCTTT. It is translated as CASTVGGTPGTEAFF.

CDR3 amino acids: CASSPDLVNVLTF. The DNA of the CDR3 is TGTGCCAGCAGCCCGGACTTAGTCAACGTCCTGACTTTC. The V and J genes are TRBV12-3 or TRBV12-4 and TRBJ2-6; weak D call: TRBD2 (5 bases). Trimming took 6 bases from V and 9 from J, leaving 12 bases between them. The CDR3 is made up of 13 amino acids.

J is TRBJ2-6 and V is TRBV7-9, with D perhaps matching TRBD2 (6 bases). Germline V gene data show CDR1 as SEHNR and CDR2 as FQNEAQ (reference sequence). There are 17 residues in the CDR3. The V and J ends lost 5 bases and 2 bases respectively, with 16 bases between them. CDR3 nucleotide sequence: TGTGCCAGCAGCGTTGGCGACGGAGGGACTGGGGCCAACGTCCTGACTTTC. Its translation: CASSVGDGGTGANVLTF.

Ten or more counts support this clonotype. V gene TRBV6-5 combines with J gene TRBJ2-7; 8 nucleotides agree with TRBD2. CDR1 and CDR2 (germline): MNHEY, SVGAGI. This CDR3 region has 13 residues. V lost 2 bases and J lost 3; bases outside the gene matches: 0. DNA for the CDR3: TGTGCCAGCAGTTACGGGACTAGCTACGAGCAGTACTTC. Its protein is CASSYGTSYEQYF.

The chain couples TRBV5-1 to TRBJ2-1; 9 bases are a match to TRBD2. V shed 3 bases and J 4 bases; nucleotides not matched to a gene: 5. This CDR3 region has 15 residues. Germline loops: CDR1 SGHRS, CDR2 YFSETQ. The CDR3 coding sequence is TGCGCCAGCAGCTCGACTAGCGGATTTTACAATGAGCAGTTCTTC. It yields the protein CASSSTSGFYNEQFF.

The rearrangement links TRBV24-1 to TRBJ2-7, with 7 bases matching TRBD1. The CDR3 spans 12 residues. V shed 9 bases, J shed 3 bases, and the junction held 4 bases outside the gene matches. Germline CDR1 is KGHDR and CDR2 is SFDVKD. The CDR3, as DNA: TGTGCCACCCGGGACAGCAACTACGAGCAGTACTTC. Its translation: CATRDSNYEQYF.

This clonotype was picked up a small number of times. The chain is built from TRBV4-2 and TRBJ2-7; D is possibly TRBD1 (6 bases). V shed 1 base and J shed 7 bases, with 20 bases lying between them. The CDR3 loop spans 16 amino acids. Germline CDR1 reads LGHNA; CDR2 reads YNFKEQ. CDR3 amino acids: CASSQAVQGPSREQYF. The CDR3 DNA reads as TGTGCCAGCAGCCAAGCAGTACAGGGCCCTTCGAGGGAGCAGTACTTC.

CDR3 in DNA: TGTGCCAGCAACCGGGGGGACGGAATTAATGAAAAACTGTTTTTT. Its protein is CASNRGDGINEKLFF. The chain uses TRBV7-9 and TRBJ1-4, with TRBD1 as a possible D gene (5 bases). This CDR3 comprises 15 residues. V lost 7 bases and J lost 4, with 16 bases in between. Germline V CDR1 and CDR2: SEHNR, FQNEAQ (reference sequence).

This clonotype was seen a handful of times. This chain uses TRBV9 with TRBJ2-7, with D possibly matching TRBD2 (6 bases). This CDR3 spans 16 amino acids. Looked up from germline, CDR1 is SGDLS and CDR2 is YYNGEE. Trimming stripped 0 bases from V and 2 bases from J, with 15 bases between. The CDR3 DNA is TGTGCCAGCAGCGTAGGCGGGCAGGGAGGACCCTACGAGCAGTACTTC. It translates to CASSVGGQGGPYEQYF. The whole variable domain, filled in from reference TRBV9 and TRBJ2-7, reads DSGVTQTPKHLITATGQRVTLRCSPRSGDLSVYWYQQSLDQGLQFLIQYYNGEERAKGNILERFSAQQFPDLHSELNLSSLELGDSALYFCASSVGGQGGPYEQYFGPGTRLTVT.

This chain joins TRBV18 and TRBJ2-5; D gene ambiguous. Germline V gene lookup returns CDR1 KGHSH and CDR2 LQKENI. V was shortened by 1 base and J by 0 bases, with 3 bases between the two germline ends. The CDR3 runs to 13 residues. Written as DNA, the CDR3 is TGTGCCAGCTCACCACGGTACCAAGAGACCCAGTACTTC. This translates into CASSPRYQETQYF.

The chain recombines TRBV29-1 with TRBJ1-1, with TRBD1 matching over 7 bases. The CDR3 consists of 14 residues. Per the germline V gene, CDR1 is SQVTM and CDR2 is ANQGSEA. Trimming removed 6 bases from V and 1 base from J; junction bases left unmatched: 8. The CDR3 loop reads CSVYGTATNTEAFF. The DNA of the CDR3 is TGCAGCGTCTACGGGACAGCGACGAACACTGAAGCTTTCTTT.

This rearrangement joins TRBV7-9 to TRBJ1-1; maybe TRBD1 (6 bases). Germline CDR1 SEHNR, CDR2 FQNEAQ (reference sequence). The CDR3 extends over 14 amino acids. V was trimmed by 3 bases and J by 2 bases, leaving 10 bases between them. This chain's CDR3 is CASSFWDTNTEAFF. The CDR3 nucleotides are TGTGCCAGCAGCTTTTGGGACACTAACACTGAAGCTTTCTTT.